This entry concerns a single T cell receptor beta chain. Its target antigen remains unknown. Within one base of it there is no much larger clone, and no base qualities were kept. From a lookup of the germline V gene, CDR1 and CDR2 are SGHTA and FQGNSA. V gives up 0 bases and J gives up 6 bases, and the segment between their germline ends measures 12 bases. The cysteine opens and the phenylalanine closes a CDR3 of 14 amino acids. The kept DNA is CDR3 alone, 42 bases in frame from the first base. TCR CDR3 regions were amplified from genomic DNA by multiplex PCR using the deep immunoSEQ assay. For each cell subset, the extracted genomic DNA was distributed evenly across all wells of several immunoSEQ 96-well plates, and each plate served as one replicate. For sorted subsets, around 0.2 ug of genomic DNA, equivalent to some 30,000 T cell genomes, went into each replicate PCR. Purified libraries were measured with a Qubit 3.0 fluorometer, size-checked on a Bioanalyzer 2100, and measured again with the KAPA Library Quantification kit. Each immunoSEQ 96-well plate was sequenced on its own single-read 150-cycle Illumina NextSeq 550 flow cell. The authors processed their data as follows. Because only junctional sequences without quality scores were contained in the immunoSEQ output, filtering matching that applied to full-length reads could not be performed. Sequences were annotated with PyIR, a Python wrapper for IgBLAST v1.9, and V/J genes and CDR3 were assigned using IMGT germline references. Reads with weak V/J assignments (E-value above 1e-6), missing CDR3, stop codons, out-of-frame junctions, or ambiguous translated residues were removed. V3J clonotypes were defined as sequences sharing an identical inferred V gene, J gene, and CDR3 amino acid sequence. Percentage overlap between repertoires was computed as shared unique clonotypes divided by the size of the smaller repertoire. Three approaches were used to assess repertoire richness: RTK rarefaction, the Chao1 estimator, and Recon v2.1 estimates of unobserved clonotypes. Generation probabilities for all TCRbeta clonotypes obtained by the gDNA method from a handful of donors were computed using OLGA. In its TCRdb copy, this immuneACCESS table keeps in-frame sequences only and misses some clones. Where compared with another copy, unresolved V genes explain less than half of these, and the others have no known cause. V and J calls plus clone size are reproduced from that table; the DNA served to infer D and trimming. This sample has 300,000 or so clones in its table, and 74% of those were observed once. The ten largest clones take up 10% of the sample.

The donors were healthy, HIV-negative adults with no recently reported acute infections or vaccinations. All donors were Caucasian adults living in Nashville, Tennessee, USA. Magnetic negative selection was used to enrich CD4+ T cells, after which naive cells were positively selected on CD45RA and the negative fraction became the memory subset. Blood was obtained by leukapheresis, after which PBMCs were separated by Ficoll-Histopaque density gradient centrifugation and cryopreserved in liquid nitrogen vapor phase. Analytical flow cytometry was used to check the purity and quantity of every magnetically sorted T cell population. Genomic DNA was isolated from each sorted fraction and quantified by UV absorbance on a Nanodrop 2000c. These data are taken from a study of shared clonotypes between healthy human individuals (dated by TCRdb to 2018 to 2021). For context, the study as a whole: The cohort included a few men and two women between 18 and 49 years of age. To estimate repertoire size and how much clonotypes are shared between individuals, the study performed deep sequencing of blood TCR repertoires from a handful of healthy adults. For each donor, CD4 naive and CD4 memory were each run on three plates, CD8 naive on two plates, and CD8 memory on one plate. Between about 0.9 and 9 billion PBMCs per donor were obtained by leukapheresis. To increase sequencing depth and limit assay-specific biases, TCR repertoire library preparation and sequencing were carried out by different laboratories using diverse techniques.

Overall study results and their limits: Pairwise subsampling led to the expectation that sequencing depth would affect the degree of clonotype sharing among donors. Around 5.4% of naive CD4, 3.5% of naive CD8, roughly 2.4% of memory CD4, and about 0.4% of memory CD8 clonotypes were shared across several donors. Larger estimated clonotype richness was generally found for naive subsets than for memory subsets. Because the study included only a small number of donors, the genetic and exposure-history diversity represented was limited. Only blood was sampled, and tissue TCR repertoires likely differ from those in blood. Even with the large sequencing depth, rarefaction of the sorted-subset datasets indicated that sequencing was incomplete. Clonotypes shared by all four sorted-subset donors showed higher generation probabilities than non-shared clonotypes.

The TCR was taken from a man under 40 in good health. The sample was memory CD4+ T cells sorted from blood. The cell subset or site label, read with the paper, signifies: CD45RA-negative fraction. The sequence links TRBV7-2 to TRBJ2-7, and perhaps TRBD2 as D gene, on 6 matching bases. The base sequence is TGTGCCAGCAGCTTAGCGGGAGGAAGATCCGAGCAGTACTTC. Protein translation: CASSLAGGRSEQYF.